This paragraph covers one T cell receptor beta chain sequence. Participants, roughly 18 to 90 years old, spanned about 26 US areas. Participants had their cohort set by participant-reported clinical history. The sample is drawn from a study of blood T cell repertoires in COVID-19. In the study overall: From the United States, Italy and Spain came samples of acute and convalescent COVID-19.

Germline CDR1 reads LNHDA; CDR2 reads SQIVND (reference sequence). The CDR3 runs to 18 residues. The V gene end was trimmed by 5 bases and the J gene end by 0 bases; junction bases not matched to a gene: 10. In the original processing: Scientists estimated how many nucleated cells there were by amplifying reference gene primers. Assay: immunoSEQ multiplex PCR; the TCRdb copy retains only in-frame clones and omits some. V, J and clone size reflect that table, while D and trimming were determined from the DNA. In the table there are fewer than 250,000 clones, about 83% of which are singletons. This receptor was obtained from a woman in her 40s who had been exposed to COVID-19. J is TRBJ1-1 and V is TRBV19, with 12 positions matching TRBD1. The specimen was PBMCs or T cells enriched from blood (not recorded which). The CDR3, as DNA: TGTGCCAGTAGTGCCGACTCCGGGACAGGGGGCATGAACACTGAAGCTTTCTTT. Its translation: CASSADSGTGGMNTEAFF.